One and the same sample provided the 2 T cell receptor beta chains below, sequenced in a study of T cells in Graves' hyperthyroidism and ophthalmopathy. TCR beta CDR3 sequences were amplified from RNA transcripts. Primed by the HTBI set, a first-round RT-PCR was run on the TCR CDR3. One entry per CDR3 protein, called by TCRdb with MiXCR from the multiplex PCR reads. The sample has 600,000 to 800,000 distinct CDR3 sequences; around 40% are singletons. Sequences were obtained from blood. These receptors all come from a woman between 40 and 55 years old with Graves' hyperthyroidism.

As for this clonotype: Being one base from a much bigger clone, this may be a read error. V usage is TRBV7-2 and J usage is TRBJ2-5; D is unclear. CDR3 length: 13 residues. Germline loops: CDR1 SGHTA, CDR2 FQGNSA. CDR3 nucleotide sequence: TGTGCCAGCAGCTTCCTCCGAGGAGAGACCCGGTACTTC. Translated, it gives CASSFLRGETRYF.

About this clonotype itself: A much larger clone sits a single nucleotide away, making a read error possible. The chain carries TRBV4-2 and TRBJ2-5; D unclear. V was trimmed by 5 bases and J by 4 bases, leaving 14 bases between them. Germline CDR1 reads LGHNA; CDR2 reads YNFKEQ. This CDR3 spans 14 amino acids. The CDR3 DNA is TGTGCCAGCAGCTTGGACGAGATGGGAGAGACCCAGTACTTC. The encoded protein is CASSLDEMGETQYF.